The clone carrying this TCR beta chain was detected a few times. The data were obtained in a study of T cell repertoires in aging, cancer and after chemotherapy. Germline CDR1 is SEHNR and CDR2 is FQNEAQ (reference sequence). The CDR3 is 18 residues long. V shed 4 bases and J 0 bases; nucleotides not matched to a gene: 3. Amplification of TCR beta used genomic DNA extracted from peripheral blood. A mixed TRB-A/B primer pool amplified rearranged TRB by multiplex touch-down PCR. One entry per CDR3 protein, called by TCRdb with MiXCR from the multiplex PCR reads. The data hold several thousand distinct CDR3 sequences, with approximately 25% observed a single time.

The sequence came from a human donor in good health. The gene calls are TRBV7-9 and TRBJ2-1; 16 bases align to TRBD2. Sequencing was performed on blood. In nucleotides, the CDR3 is TGTGCCAGCAGCTCCGGGACTAGCGGGAGGGCCTCCTACAATGAGCAGTTCTTC. Protein sequence: CASSSGTSGRASYNEQFF.